This passage covers 15 T cell receptor beta chains from one sample sequenced in a study of vaccination and CD4 T cells after COVID-19. Their antigens are not known. The treatment denotes: approximately 11-day PBMC culture with coronavirus spike peptide pools or control peptides (ViraFEST assay). The study sequenced cultured CD4+ T cell DNA using the Oncomine TCR Beta short-read assay. TCRdb called the PCR reads again in MiXCR, with one record for every CDR3 protein. The sample shows roughly 15,000 distinct CDR3 sequences, under 60% of them seen only once. The specimen sequenced was CD4+ T cells from blood, cultured in vitro. All receptors derive from a human donor who had recovered from COVID-19.

This clonotype appeared a few times. The chain recombines TRBV28 with TRBJ1-6, with TRBD1 as a possible D gene (6 bases). The length of the CDR3 is 16 residues. CDR1 and CDR2 (germline): MDHEN, SYDVKM. V was pared by 4 bases and J by 7 bases, with 17 bases between. The CDR3 sequence is CASSSPDRPLNSPLHF. CDR3 coding DNA: TGTGCCAGCAGTTCGCCCGACAGGCCCCTAAATTCACCCCTCCACTTT. The full variable domain, completed using reference TRBV28 and TRBJ1-6, is DVKVTQSSRYLVKRTGEKVFLECVQDMDHENMFWYRQDPGLGLRLIYFSYDVKMKEKGDIPEGYSVSREKKERFSLILESASTNQTSMYLCASSSPDRPLNSPLHFGNGTRLTVT.

This chain connects TRBV6-5 to TRBJ2-5, with TRBD1 matching 11 bases. This CDR3 is built from 18 residues. The germline gives CDR1 MNHEY, CDR2 SVGAGI. Germline trimming cut 0 bases from V and 2 bases from J; bases unmatched to any gene: 8. CDR3 sequence reads: CASSYSMTRDRGQETQYF. The CDR3 region has the DNA TGTGCCAGCAGTTACTCGATGACGCGGGACAGGGGGCAAGAGACCCAGTACTTC.

The rearrangement uses TRBV27 and TRBJ2-7; no reliable D call. CDR1 is MNHEY and CDR2 is SMNVEV in the germline V gene (reference sequence). There are 16 residues in the CDR3. The V gene lost 1 base and the J gene lost 4 bases, with 17 bases spanning the gap. Here the CDR3 reads CASSLFSSFAAYEQYF. For the CDR3, the DNA is TGTGCCAGCAGTTTATTCTCGAGCTTTGCGGCTTACGAGCAGTACTTC.

V and J are TRBV12-3 or TRBV12-4 and TRBJ2-7; D is perhaps TRBD2 (5 bases). The CDR3 has 12 residues. V was shortened by 6 bases and J by 12 bases, with 18 bases between the two germline ends. Written as DNA, the CDR3 is TGTGCCAGCAGCTCCGGACTCGGGTGGCGGTACTTC. This encodes CASSSGLGWRYF.

The chain recombines TRBV20-1 with TRBJ2-3; 7 bases agree with TRBD2. The CDR3 runs 15 residues. The ends lost 3 bases at V and 0 bases at J; junction bases unmatched: 6. Germline lookup yields CDR1 DFQATT and CDR2 SNEGSKA (reference sequence). The CDR3 coding sequence is TGCAGTGCTAGCAAGCGGGAAAGTAGCACAGATACGCAGTATTTT. Its protein product is CSASKRESSTDTQYF.

The chain is built from TRBV20-1 and TRBJ2-7; D is unresolved. The CDR3 length is 11 residues. CDR1 is DFQATT, CDR2 SNEGSKA, per germline (reference sequence). Trimming took 3 bases from V and 6 from J, leaving 9 bases between them. The CDR3 DNA reads as TGCAGTGCTAGGAGTGAAGCCGAGCAGTACTTC. Encoded protein: CSARSEAEQYF.

This clonotype was picked up a small number of times. CDR3 sequence: CSVGRGPDYGYTF. The CDR3 coding sequence is TGCAGCGTCGGCCGGGGTCCTGACTATGGCTACACCTTC. The gene calls are TRBV29-1 and TRBJ1-2; no clear D gene. The germline V gene encodes CDR1 SQVTM and CDR2 ANQGSEA. There are 13 residues in the CDR3. Trimming shortened V by 6 bases and J by 3 bases, and 14 bases separated the two germline ends.

This chain links TRBV7-8 with TRBJ2-1, with D possibly being TRBD2 (6 bases). The CDR3 totals 13 residues. Trimming stripped 6 bases from V and 5 bases from J, with 11 bases between. CDR1 and CDR2 (germline): SGHVS, FQNEAQ. CDR3 sequence (DNA): TGTGCCAGCAGTTGGGGGAGGAACAATGAGCAGTTCTTC. It translates to CASSWGRNNEQFF.

This rearrangement joins TRBV2 to TRBJ1-1; TRBD1 is a possible D gene (5 bases). V lost 1 base and J 3 bases, leaving 12 bases between the germline ends. The CDR3 extends over 15 amino acids. CDR1 and CDR2 (germline): SNHLY, FYNNEI. CDR3 loop: CASSEGPWGDTEAFF. CDR3 coding DNA: TGTGCCAGCAGTGAAGGGCCTTGGGGGGACACTGAAGCTTTCTTT.

V is TRBV7-3 and J is TRBJ1-1; the D is unclear. The CDR3 consists of 13 residues. Trimming removed 5 bases from V and 0 bases from J, with 7 bases in between. Germline CDR1 and CDR2: SGHTA and FQGTGA. The CDR3 here is CASSAYLNTEAFF. CDR3 bases: TGTGCCAGCAGCGCCTATCTGAACACTGAAGCTTTCTTT.

The gene calls are TRBV6-1 and TRBJ1-6; tentatively, D is TRBD1 (5 bases). The CDR3 consists of 16 residues. CDR1 and CDR2 (germline): MNHNS, SASEGT. V was clipped by 3 bases and J by 7 bases, with 16 bases between them. CDR3 amino acids: CASSDGAYSSNSPLHF. As DNA, the CDR3 is TGTGCCAGCAGTGATGGGGCCTACTCTTCAAATTCACCCCTCCACTTT.

The V gene is TRBV28, the J gene TRBJ2-3; possibly TRBD1 or TRBD2 for D (5 bases each). This CDR3 has 15 amino acids. Trimming stripped 4 bases from V and 5 bases from J, with 16 bases between. Germline V gives CDR1 MDHEN, CDR2 SYDVKM. CDR3 loop: CASSSPFGGEDTQYF. The CDR3 DNA reads as TGTGCCAGCAGTTCCCCGTTTGGGGGTGAAGATACGCAGTATTTT.

V gene TRBV7-9 combines with J gene TRBJ2-7, with 11 bases fitting TRBD2. V trimming: 5 bases; J trimming: 6 bases; junction bases outside the gene matches: 6. The CDR3 sequence is 14 residues long. Germline V lookup: CDR1 SEHNR, CDR2 FQNEAQ (reference sequence). The CDR3 DNA is TGTGCCAGCAGCCGTAGCGGGAGGGCGTCCGAGCAGTACTTC. Its protein product is CASSRSGRASEQYF.

This clonotype has just a few counts. The rearrangement uses TRBV12-3 or TRBV12-4 and TRBJ1-6; 10 positions match TRBD1. V dropped 3 bases and J dropped 10; count of bases not matched to a gene: 6. The CDR3 covers 15 residues. The chain's CDR3 is CASSLSTGGRSPLHF. CDR3 DNA sequence: TGTGCCAGCAGTTTGTCGACAGGGGGCAGATCACCCCTCCACTTT.

J is TRBJ2-5 and V is TRBV6-1, with D hard to call. Trimming shortened V by 0 bases and J by 0 bases, and 17 bases separated the two germline ends. The CDR3 runs to 18 residues. Per germline, CDR1 MNHNS and CDR2 SASEGT. CDR3 DNA sequence: TGTGCCAGCAGTGAAGCGCACGCTTCCGGGCCTAACCAAGAGACCCAGTACTTC. Its protein product is CASSEAHASGPNQETQYF.